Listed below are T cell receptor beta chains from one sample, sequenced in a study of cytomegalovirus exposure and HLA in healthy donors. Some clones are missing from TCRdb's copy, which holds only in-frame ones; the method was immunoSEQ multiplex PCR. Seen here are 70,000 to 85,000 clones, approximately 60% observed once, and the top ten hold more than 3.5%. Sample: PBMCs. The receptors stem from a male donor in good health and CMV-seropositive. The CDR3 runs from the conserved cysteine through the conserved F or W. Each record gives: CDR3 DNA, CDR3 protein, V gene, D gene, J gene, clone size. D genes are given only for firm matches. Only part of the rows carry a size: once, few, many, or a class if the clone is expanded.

DNA: TGTGCCAGTAGTATGACAGGCATGAACACTGAAGCTTTCTTT
CDR3: CASSMTGMNTEAFF
V: TRBV19
D: -
J: TRBJ1-1
size: -

DNA: TGTGCTATAGCGGGGGGGCCGAGTGAAGCTTTCTTT
CDR3: CAIAGGPSEAFF
V: TRBV30
D: -
J: TRBJ1-1
size: -

DNA: TGTGCCAGCAGCCCGCCCGGGACTAGCGGGAGGGGGGAGCAGTTCTTC
CDR3: CASSPPGTSGRGEQFF
V: TRBV11-2
D: TRBD2
J: TRBJ2-1
size: once

DNA: TGCGCCAGCAGTGAGGATAAGGGACTTGGGGCCAACGTCCTGACTTTC
CDR3: CASSEDKGLGANVLTF
V: TRBV10-2
D: -
J: TRBJ2-6
size: -

DNA: TGTGCCAGCCAGGTCTCTGGAAACACCATATATTTT
CDR3: CASQVSGNTIYF
V: TRBV2
D: -
J: TRBJ1-3
size: -

DNA: TGTGCCAGCAGTTTAGCTGGGGCCAGGGGGAACACTGAAGCTTTCTTT
CDR3: CASSLAGARGNTEAFF
V: TRBV28
D: -
J: TRBJ1-1
size: once

DNA: TGCGCCAGCAGTGCGTCCGGGACACCAAGCACAGATACGCAGTATTTT
CDR3: CASSASGTPSTDTQYF
V: TRBV10-2
D: -
J: TRBJ2-3
size: -

DNA: TGTGCCAGCAGTTGGGGAAGGGGTGAAAAACTGTTTTTT
CDR3: CASSWGRGEKLFF
V: TRBV27
D: -
J: TRBJ1-4
size: -

DNA: TGTGCCAGCAGCAGACAGGGCGTCTATAATTCACCCCTCCACTTT
CDR3: CASSRQGVYNSPLHF
V: TRBV6-1
D: TRBD1
J: TRBJ1-6
size: -

DNA: TGTGCCAGCAGCTTAGGACCTCAGGGGAACACTGAAGCTTTCTTT
CDR3: CASSLGPQGNTEAFF
V: TRBV7-2
D: -
J: TRBJ1-1
size: -

DNA: TGTGCCAGCAGCTCGCGGGGGCTGAACACCGGGGAGCTGTTTTTT
CDR3: CASSSRGLNTGELFF
V: TRBV13
D: -
J: TRBJ2-2
size: -

DNA: TGTGCTAGCAGCCCTGCCGGGAGCGGCCAAGAGACCCAGTACTTC
CDR3: CASSPAGSGQETQYF
V: TRBV7-7
D: -
J: TRBJ2-5
size: -

DNA: TGTGCCAGCAAACACAGGGGGGGATACAATGAGCAGTTCTTC
CDR3: CASKHRGGYNEQFF
V: TRBV27
D: -
J: TRBJ2-1
size: -

DNA: TGTGCCAGCAGCCCAAGCGGGGCTCCAGATACGCAGTATTTT
CDR3: CASSPSGAPDTQYF
V: TRBV7-3
D: TRBD2
J: TRBJ2-3
size: few

DNA: TGTGCCAGCAGCGCGCAGGTGAACACTGAAGCTTTCTTT
CDR3: CASSAQVNTEAFF
V: TRBV7-3
D: -
J: TRBJ1-1
size: -

DNA: TGTGCCAGTAGTACAGAGACAGCCATTATCAATCAGCCCCAGCATTTT
CDR3: CASSTETAIINQPQHF
V: TRBV19
D: -
J: TRBJ1-5
size: few

DNA: TGTGCCAGCATGGGACAGGTCGGAAATGAGCAGTTCTTC
CDR3: CASMGQVGNEQFF
V: TRBV7-6
D: TRBD1
J: TRBJ2-1
size: -

DNA: TGTGCCAGCAGTGAATTAGGAGGCCTGGGTATTTATGGCTACACCTTC
CDR3: CASSELGGLGIYGYTF
V: TRBV6-1
D: -
J: TRBJ1-2
size: -

DNA: TGTGCCAGCAGTATCGACAGGGGCAATCAGCCCCAGCATTTT
CDR3: CASSIDRGNQPQHF
V: TRBV6-1
D: TRBD1
J: TRBJ1-5
size: few

DNA: TGTGCCAGCAGACCACAGGGCAAGTCCTACGAGCAGTACTTC
CDR3: CASRPQGKSYEQYF
V: TRBV6-5
D: -
J: TRBJ2-7
size: -

DNA: TGTGCCAGCAGTGACTCGAGGGGGGGCTTTAATGAGCAGTTCTTC
CDR3: CASSDSRGGFNEQFF
V: TRBV6-4
D: -
J: TRBJ2-1
size: few

DNA: TGTGCCAGCAGCCAAGATGGCAGGGAGGGGTCGGATGAGCAGTTCTTC
CDR3: CASSQDGREGSDEQFF
V: TRBV4-2
D: TRBD2
J: TRBJ2-1
size: -

DNA: TGTGCCAGCAGCCCTCGGGTGTCCACCTCTGGGGCCAACGTCCTGACTTTC
CDR3: CASSPRVSTSGANVLTF
V: TRBV5-6
D: -
J: TRBJ2-6
size: -

DNA: TGCGCCAGCAGCCGAGGGAGGGTCGGGGACGAGCAGTACTTC
CDR3: CASSRGRVGDEQYF
V: TRBV5-1
D: TRBD2
J: TRBJ2-7
size: -